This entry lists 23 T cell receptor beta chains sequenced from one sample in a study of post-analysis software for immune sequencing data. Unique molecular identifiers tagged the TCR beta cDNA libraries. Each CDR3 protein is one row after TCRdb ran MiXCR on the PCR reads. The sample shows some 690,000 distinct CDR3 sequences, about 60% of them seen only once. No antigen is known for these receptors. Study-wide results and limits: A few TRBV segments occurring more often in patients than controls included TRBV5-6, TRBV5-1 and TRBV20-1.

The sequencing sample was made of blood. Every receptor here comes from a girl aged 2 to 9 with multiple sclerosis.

CDR3 residues: CASSDNMDIGNEQFF. In DNA form, the CDR3 reads TGTGCCAGCAGTGACAATATGGACATTGGCAATGAGCAGTTCTTC. The chain carries TRBV25-1 and TRBJ2-1; maybe TRBD1 (5 bases). The V gene lost 3 bases and the J gene lost 6 bases, with 15 bases spanning the gap. The CDR3 is 15 residues long. Germline lookup yields CDR1 MGHDK and CDR2 SYGVNS.

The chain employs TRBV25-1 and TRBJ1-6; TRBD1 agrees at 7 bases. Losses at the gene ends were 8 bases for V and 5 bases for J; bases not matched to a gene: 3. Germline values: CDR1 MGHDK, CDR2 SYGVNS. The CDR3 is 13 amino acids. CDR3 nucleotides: TGTGCCAGCCGGGACAGAGATAATTCACCCCTCCACTTT. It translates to CASRDRDNSPLHF.

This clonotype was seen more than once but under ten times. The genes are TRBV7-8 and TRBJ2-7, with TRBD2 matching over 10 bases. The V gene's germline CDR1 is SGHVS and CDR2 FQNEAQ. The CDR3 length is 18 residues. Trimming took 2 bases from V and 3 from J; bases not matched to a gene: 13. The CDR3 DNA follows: TGTGCCAGCAGCTTAAGGCTAGCGGGAGAACTAATAAACTACGAGCAGTACTTC. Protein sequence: CASSLRLAGELINYEQYF. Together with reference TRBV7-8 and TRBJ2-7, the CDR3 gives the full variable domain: GAGVSQSPRYKVAKRGQDVALRCDPISGHVSLFWYQQALGQGPEFLTYFQNEAQLDKSGLPSDRFFAERPEGSVSTLKIQRTQQEDSAVYLCASSLRLAGELINYEQYFGPGTRLTVT.

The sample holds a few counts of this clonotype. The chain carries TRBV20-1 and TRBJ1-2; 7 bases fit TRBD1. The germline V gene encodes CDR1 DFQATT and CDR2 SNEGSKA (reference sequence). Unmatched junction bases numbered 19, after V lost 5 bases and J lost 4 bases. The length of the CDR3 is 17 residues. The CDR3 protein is CSAPRRGLRGGGYGYTF. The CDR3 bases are TGCAGTGCTCCCAGGCGGGGACTTCGAGGGGGCGGCTATGGCTACACCTTC.

The CDR3 reads CSARGLAGEEDTQYF. The CDR3 region has the DNA TGCAGTGCTAGAGGACTAGCGGGAGAAGAGGATACGCAGTATTTT. The V gene is TRBV20-1, the J gene TRBJ2-3; 12 bases fit TRBD2. Per germline, CDR1 DFQATT and CDR2 SNEGSKA (reference sequence). J gave up 6 bases and V 1 base, and 5 bases lay outside the gene matches. The CDR3 runs 15 residues.

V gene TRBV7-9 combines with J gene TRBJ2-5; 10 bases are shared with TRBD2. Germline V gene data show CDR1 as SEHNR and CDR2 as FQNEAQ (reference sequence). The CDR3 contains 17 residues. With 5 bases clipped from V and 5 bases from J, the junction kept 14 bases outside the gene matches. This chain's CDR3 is CASSLLAGRTPMETQYF. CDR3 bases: TGTGCCAGCAGCCTACTAGCGGGGAGAACCCCCATGGAGACCCAGTACTTC.

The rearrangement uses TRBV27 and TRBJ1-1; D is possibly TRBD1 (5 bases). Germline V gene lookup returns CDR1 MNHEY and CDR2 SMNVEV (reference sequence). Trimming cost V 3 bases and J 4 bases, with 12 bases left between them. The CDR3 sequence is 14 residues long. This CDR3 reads CASSFVGEGTEAFF. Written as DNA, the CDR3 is TGTGCCAGCAGTTTTGTAGGGGAAGGCACTGAAGCTTTCTTT.

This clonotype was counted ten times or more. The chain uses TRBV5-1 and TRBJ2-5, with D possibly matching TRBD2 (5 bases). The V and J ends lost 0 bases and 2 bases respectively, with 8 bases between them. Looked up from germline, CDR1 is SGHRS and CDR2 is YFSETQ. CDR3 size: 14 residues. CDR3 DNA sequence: TGCGCCAGCAGCTTGGTCGGACTGCAAGAGACCCAGTACTTC. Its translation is CASSLVGLQETQYF.

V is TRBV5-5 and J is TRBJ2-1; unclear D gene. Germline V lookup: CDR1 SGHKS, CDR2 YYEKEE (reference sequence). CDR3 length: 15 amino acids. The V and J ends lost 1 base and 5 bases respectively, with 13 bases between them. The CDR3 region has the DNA TGTGCCAGCAGCTTGCTCGGTAGCAGTAACAATGAGCAGTTCTTC. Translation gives CASSLLGSSNNEQFF.

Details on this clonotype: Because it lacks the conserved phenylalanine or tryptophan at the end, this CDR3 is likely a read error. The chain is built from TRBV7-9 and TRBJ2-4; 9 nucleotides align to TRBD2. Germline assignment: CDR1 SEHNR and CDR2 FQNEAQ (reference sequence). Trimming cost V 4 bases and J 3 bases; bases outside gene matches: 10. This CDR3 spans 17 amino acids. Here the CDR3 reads CASSSGAAGGDKNIQYL. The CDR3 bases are TGTGCCAGCAGCTCGGGGGCAGCGGGGGGTGACAAAAACATTCAGTACCTC.

DNA of the CDR3: TGTGCCACCAGTGACTCCCCCGGGACAGGGAACGAGCAGTACTTC. Amino acids: CATSDSPGTGNEQYF. The chain uses TRBV24-1 and TRBJ2-5; 9 nucleotides agree with TRBD1. The J call could be wrong; TRBJ2-7 is a better fit for the DNA end. CDR1 and CDR2 from the germline V gene are KGHDR and SFDVKD. CDR3 length: 15 amino acids.

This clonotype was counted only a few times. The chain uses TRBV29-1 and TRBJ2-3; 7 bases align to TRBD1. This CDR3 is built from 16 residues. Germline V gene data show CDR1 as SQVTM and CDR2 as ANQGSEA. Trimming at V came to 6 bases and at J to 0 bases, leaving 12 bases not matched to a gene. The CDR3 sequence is CSVTRWTGSSTDTQYF. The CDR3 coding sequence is TGCAGCGTAACCAGATGGACAGGCTCTAGCACAGATACGCAGTATTTT.

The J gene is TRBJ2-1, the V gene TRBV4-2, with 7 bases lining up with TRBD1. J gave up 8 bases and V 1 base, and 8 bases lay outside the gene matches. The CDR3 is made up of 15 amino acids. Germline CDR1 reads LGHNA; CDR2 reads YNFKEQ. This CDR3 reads CASSQGQGKSDEQFF. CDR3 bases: TGTGCCAGCAGCCAAGGACAGGGAAAGTCCGATGAGCAGTTCTTC.

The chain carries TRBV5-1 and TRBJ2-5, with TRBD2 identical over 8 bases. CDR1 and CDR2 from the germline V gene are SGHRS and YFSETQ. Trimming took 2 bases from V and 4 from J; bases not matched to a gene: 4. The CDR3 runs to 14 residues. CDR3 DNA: TGCGCCAGCAGCTTAACCGCGGGGGGAGAGACCCAGTACTTC. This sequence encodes CASSLTAGGETQYF.

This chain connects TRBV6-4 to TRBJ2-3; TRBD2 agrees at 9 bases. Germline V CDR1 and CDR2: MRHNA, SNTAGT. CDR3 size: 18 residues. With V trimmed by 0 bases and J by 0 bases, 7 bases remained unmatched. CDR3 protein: CASSDSGNSGGSTDTQYF. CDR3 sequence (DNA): TGTGCCAGCAGTGACTCCGGGAATAGCGGGGGTAGCACAGATACGCAGTATTTT.

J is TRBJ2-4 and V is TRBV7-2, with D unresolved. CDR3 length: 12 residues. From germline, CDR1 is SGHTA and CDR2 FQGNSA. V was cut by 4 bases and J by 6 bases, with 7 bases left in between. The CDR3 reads CASSYSLNIQYF. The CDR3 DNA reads TGTGCCAGCAGCTATTCTCTAAACATTCAGTACTTC.

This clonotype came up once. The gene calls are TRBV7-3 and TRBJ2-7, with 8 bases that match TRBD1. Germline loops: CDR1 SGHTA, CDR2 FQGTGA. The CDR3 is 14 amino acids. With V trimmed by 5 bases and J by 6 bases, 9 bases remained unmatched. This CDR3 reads CASSTGQGPGEQYF. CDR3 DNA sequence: TGTGCCAGCAGCACAGGACAGGGTCCCGGCGAGCAGTACTTC.

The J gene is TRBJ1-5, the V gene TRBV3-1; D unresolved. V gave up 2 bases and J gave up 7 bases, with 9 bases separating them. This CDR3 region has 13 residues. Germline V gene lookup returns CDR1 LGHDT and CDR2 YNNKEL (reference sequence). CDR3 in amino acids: CASSQFGKQPQHF. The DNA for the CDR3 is TGTGCCAGCAGCCAATTTGGGAAACAGCCCCAGCATTTT.

CDR3 in DNA: TGCAGTGCTAGTCCCGCGGGAGGCAGGGAGACCCAGTACTTC. It codes for CSASPAGGRETQYF. The chain recombines TRBV20-1 with TRBJ2-5; 8 bases line up with TRBD2. This CDR3 contains 14 residues. From germline, CDR1 is DFQATT and CDR2 SNEGSKA (reference sequence). The ends lost 3 bases at V and 5 bases at J; junction bases unmatched: 8.

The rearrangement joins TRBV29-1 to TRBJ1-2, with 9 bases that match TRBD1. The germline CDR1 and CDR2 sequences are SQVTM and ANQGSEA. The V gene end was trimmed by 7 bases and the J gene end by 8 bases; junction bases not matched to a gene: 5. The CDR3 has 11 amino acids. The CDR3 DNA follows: TGCAGCGACGGACAGGGGTACGGCTACACCTTC. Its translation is CSDGQGYGYTF.

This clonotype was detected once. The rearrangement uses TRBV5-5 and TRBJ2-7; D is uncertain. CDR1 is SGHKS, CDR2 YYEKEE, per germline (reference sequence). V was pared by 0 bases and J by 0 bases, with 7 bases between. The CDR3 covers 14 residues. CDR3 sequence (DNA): TGTGCCAGCAGCTTGGTAGGGTACTCCTACGAGCAGTACTTC. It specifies CASSLVGYSYEQYF.

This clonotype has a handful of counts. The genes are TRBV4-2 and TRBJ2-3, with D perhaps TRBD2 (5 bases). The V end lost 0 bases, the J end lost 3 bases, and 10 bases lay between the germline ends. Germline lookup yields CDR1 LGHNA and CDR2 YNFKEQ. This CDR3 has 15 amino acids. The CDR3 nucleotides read TGTGCCAGCAGCCAAGAGAGGGCAAAGACAGATACGCAGTATTTT. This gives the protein CASSQERAKTDTQYF.

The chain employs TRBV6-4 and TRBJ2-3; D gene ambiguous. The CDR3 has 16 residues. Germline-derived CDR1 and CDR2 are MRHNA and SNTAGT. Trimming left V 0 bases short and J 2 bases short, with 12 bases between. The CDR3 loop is CASSDSGGSDTDTQYF. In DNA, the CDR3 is TGTGCCAGCAGTGACTCTGGCGGCAGCGACACAGATACGCAGTATTTT.